The clone carrying this T cell receptor (beta chain) was detected a few times. The antigen remains unidentified. This entry comes from a study of T-cell memory formation after mild COVID-19. General study results and limits: Researchers report contracting CD4+ clones mostly in CM and EM, with CD8+ clones in EMRA.

TCRdb re-called the 5' RACE reads with MiXCR, one entry per CDR3 protein. This table has hundreds of thousands of distinct CDR3 sequences, over 15% appearing once. V was pared by 0 bases and J by 3 bases, with 9 bases between. Germline V gene sequence: CDR1 SEHNR, CDR2 FQNEAQ (reference sequence). This CDR3 region has 15 residues. Source material: PBMCs or a T cell subset sorted from them (not recorded which). The rearrangement links TRBV7-9 to TRBJ1-5, with D perhaps matching TRBD1 (5 bases). The sequence was obtained from an adult woman who had mild COVID-19 (a few samples of this study predate the infection). Cell type and time point are not known. This CDR3 is CASSLAAGPNQPQHF. CDR3 in DNA: TGTGCCAGCAGCTTAGCGGCAGGGCCCAATCAGCCCCAGCATTTT.